This T cell receptor beta chain was captured in a study of cytotoxic CD8 clonotypes in ibrutinib-treated CLL. Study as a whole: Mean values per sample were a few hundred thousand productive templates and under 100,000 productive rearrangements.

As to this clone: Its antigen is not known.

The CDR3 runs to 13 residues. The germline gives CDR1 SNHLY, CDR2 FYNNEI. With V trimmed by 3 bases and J by 4 bases, 2 bases remained unmatched. The table came from immunoSEQ multiplex PCR; TCRdb's copy has only in-frame clones and leaves some out. The data hold about 49,000 clones, with 53% observed a single time. Whole-study results and caveats: The study found public clonotypes uncommon, contracting or stable on treatment. Collection times varied between progressing and sustained-remission patients.

The receptor comes from a human donor with chronic lymphocytic leukemia. The specimen was PBMCs, collected after 12 months of ibrutinib treatment. This rearrangement joins TRBV2 to TRBJ1-2; 7 nucleotides match TRBD1. CDR3 nucleotide sequence: TGTGCCAGCAGTGACAGGGGGTTCTATGGCTACACCTTC. Translation: CASSDRGFYGYTF.